This T cell receptor beta chain was captured by sequencing in a study of technical replicates of blood from several donors. Method: immunoSEQ multiplex PCR; TCRdb's copy keeps in-frame clones and lacks some. The sample consists of more than 90,000 clones, approximately 94% of them appearing once. V dropped 0 bases and J dropped 4 bases, with 11 bases sitting between them. The germline CDR1 and CDR2 sequences are SGDLS and YYNGEE. The CDR3 length is 15 residues. Source material: T cells isolated from PBMCs. This clonotype originated in a human donor in good health. The V and J genes are TRBV9 and TRBJ2-1; D might be TRBD2 (6 bases). The CDR3 coding sequence is TGTGCCAGCAGCGTAGGAGTAGCGGAGTACAATGAGCAGTTCTTC. The encoded protein is CASSVGVAEYNEQFF.